One and the same sample provided the 9 T cell receptor beta chains below, sequenced in a study of cytomegalovirus exposure and HLA in healthy donors. PCR amplification relied on 60 Vbeta primers (plus 13 Jbeta primers). The assay was immunoSEQ multiplex PCR, and TCRdb's table has in-frame clones only and misses some. In the table there are 80,000 to 100,000 clones, about 80% of which are singletons. Sequencing input: PBMCs. These receptors were obtained from a male donor in good health and CMV-seropositive.

The chain uses TRBV6-6 and TRBJ2-7; the D gene is possibly TRBD2 (5 bases). The germline V gene encodes CDR1 MNHNY and CDR2 SVGAGI (reference sequence). The CDR3 runs 15 residues. V was pared by 6 bases and J by 5 bases, with 20 bases between. The CDR3 region is CASSPPEGETDEQYF. The CDR3 DNA sequence: TGTGCCAGCAGCCCCCCAGAGGGAGAAACGGACGAGCAGTACTTC.

The chain uses TRBV7-2 and TRBJ2-2, with TRBD2 matching 9 bases. Trimming cost V 5 bases and J 5 bases; bases outside gene matches: 15. The CDR3 has 18 amino acids. Per germline, CDR1 SGHTA and CDR2 FQGNSA. The CDR3 DNA is TGTGCCAGCAGCCCACAGTTCGGCGGGGGGGCGGGTACCGGGGAGCTGTTTTTT. Translation: CASSPQFGGGAGTGELFF.

J is TRBJ2-7 and V is TRBV5-1; 7 nucleotides line up with TRBD2. CDR3 length: 14 residues. The germline CDR1 and CDR2 sequences are SGHRS and YFSETQ. V gave up 0 bases and J gave up 5 bases; unmatched junction bases: 5. The CDR3 sequence is CASSLAPGRDEQYF. For the CDR3, the DNA is TGCGCCAGCAGCTTGGCCCCAGGGAGGGACGAGCAGTACTTC. Full variable domain (missing parts from reference TRBV5-1 and TRBJ2-7): KAGVTQTPRYLIKTRGQQVTLSCSPISGHRSVSWYQQTPGQGLQFLFEYFSETQRNKGNFPGRFSGRQFSNSRSEMNVSTLELGDSALYLCASSLAPGRDEQYFGPGTRLTVT.

V usage is TRBV6-6 and J usage is TRBJ2-2; TRBD1 matches 9 bases. Germline CDR1 is MNHNY and CDR2 is SVGAGI (reference sequence). Losses at the gene ends were 7 bases for V and 5 bases for J; bases not matched to a gene: 5. The CDR3 runs to 14 residues. The CDR3: CASTGTGSTGELFF. CDR3 sequence (DNA): TGTGCCAGCACCGGGACAGGGTCTACCGGGGAGCTGTTTTTT.

The genes are TRBV6-5 and TRBJ2-1, with 9 nucleotides matching TRBD2. Per germline, CDR1 MNHEY and CDR2 SVGAGI. The V gene end was trimmed by 5 bases and the J gene end by 1 base; junction bases not matched to a gene: 3. This CDR3 has 15 amino acids. The CDR3: CASSQLAGSYNEQFF. The CDR3 coding sequence is TGTGCCAGCAGTCAACTAGCGGGTTCCTACAATGAGCAGTTCTTC.

The rearrangement joins TRBV7-9 to TRBJ1-1; D might be TRBD1 (5 bases). V lost 1 base and J 7 bases, leaving 10 bases between the germline ends. The CDR3 sequence is 13 residues long. Germline loops: CDR1 SEHNR, CDR2 FQNEAQ (reference sequence). CDR3 nucleotide sequence: TGTGCCAGCAGCTTAGGAGGGGAGGTTGAAGCTTTCTTT. The encoded protein is CASSLGGEVEAFF.

This clone has a handful of counts. CDR3 amino acids: CASSFWPQGPPGYTF. The CDR3 DNA reads as TGTGCCAGCAGCTTCTGGCCACAGGGACCCCCAGGCTACACCTTC. The chain recombines TRBV5-4 with TRBJ1-2; a weak D match, TRBD1 (6 bases). CDR3 length equals 15 residues. Germline V gene sequence: CDR1 SGHNT, CDR2 YYREEE (reference sequence). V lost 2 bases to trimming and J lost 8 bases, with 19 bases between them.

V and J are TRBV9 and TRBJ2-3, with TRBD2 matching over 7 bases. The CDR3 spans 16 residues. Trimming at V came to 0 bases and at J to 6 bases, leaving 10 bases not matched to a gene. Germline CDR1 and CDR2: SGDLS and YYNGEE. In DNA form, the CDR3 reads TGTGCCAGCAGCGTAGCTGAGCGGGGCCCCTGGGATACGCAGTATTTT. As protein: CASSVAERGPWDTQYF.

The chain has TRBV19 and TRBJ2-3; no clear D. The CDR3 totals 11 residues. Germline CDR1 is LNHDA and CDR2 is SQIVND (reference sequence). Trimming removed 7 bases at V and 5 bases at J, with 7 bases between. CDR3 protein: CASTVGDTQYF. The CDR3 region has the DNA TGTGCCAGTACCGTCGGAGATACGCAGTATTTT.